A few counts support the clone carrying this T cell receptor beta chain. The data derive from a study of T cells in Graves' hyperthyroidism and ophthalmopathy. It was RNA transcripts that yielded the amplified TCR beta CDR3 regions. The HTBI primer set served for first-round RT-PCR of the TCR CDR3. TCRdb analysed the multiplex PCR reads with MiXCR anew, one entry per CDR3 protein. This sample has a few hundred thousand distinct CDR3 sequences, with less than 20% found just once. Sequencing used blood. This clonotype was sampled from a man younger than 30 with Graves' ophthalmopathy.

The CDR3 reads CSGSSPSYEQYF. CDR3 sequence (DNA): TGCAGTGGGTCTTCTCCTTCCTACGAGCAGTACTTC. J is TRBJ2-7 and V is TRBV20-1, with unresolved D. Trimming stripped 7 bases from V and 1 base from J, with 11 bases between. This CDR3 has 12 amino acids. The germline V gene encodes CDR1 DFQATT and CDR2 SNEGSKA (reference sequence).